The clone carrying this T cell receptor (beta chain) was observed at least ten times. Its cognate antigen is unknown. The data stem from a study of blood T cells in healthy people across ages. This CDR3 has 15 residues. The V gene end was trimmed by 3 bases and the J gene end by 6 bases; junction bases not matched to a gene: 11. Germline CDR1 reads SEHNR; CDR2 reads FQNEAQ (reference sequence). General study points: Roughly linear declines in TCR beta diversity per million T cells occurred with age.

The use of a sample-barcoded 5' primer and a J-beta primer mix characterized a second PCR of roughly 6 to 11 cycles. TCRdb itself ran the 5' RACE reads through MiXCR, one entry per CDR3 protein. The data hold roughly 1 million distinct CDR3 sequences, with 20% to 25% observed a single time. The same specimen was also included in a second study, on T cells of mothers and their children. In that study: All donors were healthy and Caucasian; they were three mothers and their six children. Mothers yielded over 9.5 million CDR3 reads, children about 3 million each.

The sample consisted of blood. The V call is TRBV7-9, the J call TRBJ2-7; 7 nucleotides agree with TRBD1. This receptor was taken from a girl aged 2 to 10 in good health. CDR3 region: CASSLATGTSGEQYF. CDR3 coding DNA: TGTGCCAGCAGCTTGGCGACAGGGACGTCGGGCGAGCAGTACTTC.